Included here is one TCR beta chain sequence, with context. The antigen remains unidentified. The data belong to a study of a mutant IDH1 vaccine in newly diagnosed glioma. Study-level information: Commencement of vaccination occurred 4-6 weeks following radiotherapy alone, or concurrently with temozolomide cycles. Most patients had radiochemotherapy with temozolomide before enrollment; others had one alone. Sex among treated patients split about 62% male, roughly 40% female; mean age was roughly 42 years.

Here immunoSEQ multiplex PCR was the method, and the copy in TCRdb shows in-frame clones only, minus some. This sample has around 70,000 clones, with around nine tenths found just once. The CDR3 consists of 15 residues. Deletions cut 6 bases from V and 3 bases from J, with 16 bases between. Germline V gene data show CDR1 as MNHEY and CDR2 as SMNVEV (reference sequence). Time point given: week 35, safety follow-up. The study gave 300 ug of mutant IDH1 20-mer peptide per vaccine dose, with topical imiquimod. Patients had eight vaccinations, in weeks 1, 3, 5, 7, 11, 15, 19 and 23. The chain recombines TRBV27 with TRBJ2-3; either TRBD1 or TRBD2 may supply D (6 bases each). The TCR originated in a man aged 25 to 45 with glioma. The sample consisted of PBMCs, taken from a glioma patient whose treatment included an IDH1 peptide vaccine. The CDR3: CASRHGGGPTDTQYF. The CDR3 nucleotides are TGTGCCAGCAGGCACGGAGGGGGACCAACAGATACGCAGTATTTT.